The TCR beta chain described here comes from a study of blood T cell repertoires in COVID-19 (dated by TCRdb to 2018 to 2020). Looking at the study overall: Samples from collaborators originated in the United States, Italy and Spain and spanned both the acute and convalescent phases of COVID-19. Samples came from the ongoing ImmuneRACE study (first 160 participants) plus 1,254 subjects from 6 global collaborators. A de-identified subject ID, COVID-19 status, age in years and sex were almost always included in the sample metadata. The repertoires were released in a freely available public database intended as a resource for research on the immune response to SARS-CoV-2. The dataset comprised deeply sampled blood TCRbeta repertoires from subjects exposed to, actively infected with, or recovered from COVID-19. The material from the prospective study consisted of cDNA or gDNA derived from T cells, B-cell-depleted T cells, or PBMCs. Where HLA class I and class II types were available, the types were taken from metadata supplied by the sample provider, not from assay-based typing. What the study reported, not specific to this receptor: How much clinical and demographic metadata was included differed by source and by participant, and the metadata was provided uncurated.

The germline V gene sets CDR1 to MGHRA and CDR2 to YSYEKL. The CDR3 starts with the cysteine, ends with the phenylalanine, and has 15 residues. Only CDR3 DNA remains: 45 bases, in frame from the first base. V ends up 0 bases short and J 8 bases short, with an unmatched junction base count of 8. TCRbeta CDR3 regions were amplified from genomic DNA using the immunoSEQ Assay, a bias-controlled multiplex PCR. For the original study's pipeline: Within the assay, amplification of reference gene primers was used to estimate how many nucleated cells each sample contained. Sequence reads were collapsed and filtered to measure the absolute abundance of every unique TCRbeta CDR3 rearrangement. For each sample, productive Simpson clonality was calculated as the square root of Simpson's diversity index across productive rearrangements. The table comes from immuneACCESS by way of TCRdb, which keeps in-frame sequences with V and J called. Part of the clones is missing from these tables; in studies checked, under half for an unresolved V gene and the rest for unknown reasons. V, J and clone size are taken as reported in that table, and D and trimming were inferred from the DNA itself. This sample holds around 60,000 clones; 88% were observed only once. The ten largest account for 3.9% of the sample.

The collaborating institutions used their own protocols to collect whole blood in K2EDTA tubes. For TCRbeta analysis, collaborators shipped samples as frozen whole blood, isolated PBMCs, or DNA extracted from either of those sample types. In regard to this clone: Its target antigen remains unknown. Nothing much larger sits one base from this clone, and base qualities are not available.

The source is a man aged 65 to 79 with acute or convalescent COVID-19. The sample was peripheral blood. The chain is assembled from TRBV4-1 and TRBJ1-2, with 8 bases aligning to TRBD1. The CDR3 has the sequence CASSQERQGAGGYTF. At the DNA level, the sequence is TGCGCCAGCAGCCAAGAACGTCAGGGGGCAGGGGGCTACACCTTC.